The T cell receptor (beta chain) described here comes from a study of blood T cell repertoires in COVID-19 (dated by TCRdb to about 2020). In the study overall: The collaborator samples originated in the United States, Italy and Spain and spanned the acute and convalescent phases of COVID-19. The material from the prospective study consisted of cDNA or gDNA derived from T cells, B-cell-depleted T cells, or PBMCs. Deeply sampled blood TCRbeta repertoires from subjects exposed to, actively infected with, or recovered from COVID-19 were included in the dataset. The repertoires were released in a freely available public database meant as a resource for research on the immune response to SARS-CoV-2. The samples were drawn from the first 160 participants of the ongoing ImmuneRACE study and from 950 to 1,500 subjects provided by 6 global collaborators. Nearly every sample came with metadata listing a de-identified subject ID, COVID-19 status, age in years and sex. Where available, HLA class I and class II types were taken from metadata supplied by the sample provider and were not determined by assay-based typing.

TCRbeta CDR3 regions were amplified from genomic DNA by means of the immunoSEQ Assay, a bias-controlled multiplex PCR. The authors' analysis ran thus. The number of nucleated cells in each sample was estimated from the amplification of reference gene primers within the assay. To quantify the absolute abundance of each unique TCRbeta CDR3 rearrangement, sequence reads were collapsed and filtered. For each sample, productive Simpson clonality was calculated as the square root of Simpson's diversity index across productive rearrangements. The source is immuneACCESS, and TCRdb retained only in-frame sequences with V and J called. Part of the clones is not carried over; for the studies checked, unresolved V genes explain less than half of this, and the remainder is unexplained. V, J and clone size are taken as reported in that table, and D and trimming were inferred from the DNA itself. This sample holds approximately 490,000 clones; approximately 91% were observed only once. The top ten hold approximately 8% of the sample.

In the prospective study, participants were roughly 18 to 100 years old, resided in 24 geographic areas of the United States, and were enrolled through a virtual design. Cohort assignment in the prospective study relied on participant-reported clinical history from a screening survey and a study questionnaire. Recovered participants in ImmuneRACE Cohort 3 were defined by two consecutive negative NP/OP PCR tests, clearance by a healthcare professional, or resolution of symptoms. In the prospective study, whole blood, serum and a nasopharyngeal or oropharyngeal swab were collected from each participant by mobile phlebotomists. Additional blood draws and questionnaires over a roughly two-month period could optionally be provided by prospective study participants. Before DNA extraction, blood samples from the prospective study were shipped at room temperature or frozen. CDR1 and CDR2 were assigned from the germline V gene as SGHDT and YYEEEE. The CDR3 goes from the cysteine to the phenylalanine over 16 residues. Here the CDR3 DNA is all that survives: 48 bases in frame from base 1. For this chain, trimming is 5 bases at the V end and 5 bases at the J end, and the number of junction bases without a gene match is 10.

Points on this clone: Its antigen target is currently unknown. No per-base quality is available; no much larger clone lies one base away.

Study-wide conclusions, independent of this receptor: How much clinical and demographic metadata was included differed by source and by participant, and the metadata was provided uncurated.

This sequence uses TRBV5-6 and TRBJ2-2, with 9 bases aligning to TRBD1. Sequencing was carried out using PBMCs or T cells enriched from blood (not recorded which). The receptor's source is a woman aged 55-69 years who had recovered from COVID-19. The CDR3 region reads CASSLPGQGRTGELFF. In nucleotide form, the sequence is TGTGCCAGCAGTCTTCCGGGACAGGGACGGACCGGGGAGCTGTTTTTT.